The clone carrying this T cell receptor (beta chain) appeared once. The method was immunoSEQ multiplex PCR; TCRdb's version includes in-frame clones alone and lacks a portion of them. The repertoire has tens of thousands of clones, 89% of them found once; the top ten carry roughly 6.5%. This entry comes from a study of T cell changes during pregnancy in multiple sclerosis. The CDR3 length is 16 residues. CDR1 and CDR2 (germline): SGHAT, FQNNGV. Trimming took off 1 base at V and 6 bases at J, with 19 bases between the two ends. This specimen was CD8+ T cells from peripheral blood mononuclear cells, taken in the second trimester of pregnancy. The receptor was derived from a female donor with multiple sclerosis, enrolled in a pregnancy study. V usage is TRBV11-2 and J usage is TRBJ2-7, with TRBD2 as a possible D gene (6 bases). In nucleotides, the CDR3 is TGTGCCAGCAGCTTAGGGAACCAGAGGAGGGTATCCGAGCAGTACTTC. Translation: CASSLGNQRRVSEQYF.